These 14 T cell receptor beta chains were all obtained from the same sample, sequenced in a study of blood T cell repertoires in COVID-19. Assay: immunoSEQ multiplex PCR; the TCRdb copy retains only in-frame clones and omits some. The sample consists of approximately 240,000 clones, 75% to 95% of them appearing once. The sample taken for sequencing was PBMCs or T cells enriched from blood (not recorded which). The receptors originated from a young woman who had recovered from COVID-19.

This chain uses TRBV7-9 with TRBJ2-7; possible D gene TRBD2, 5 bases. This CDR3 spans 17 amino acids. Between the trimmed V and J ends, which lost 2 bases and 3 bases, there was a span of 20 bases. Germline V gene lookup returns CDR1 SEHNR and CDR2 FQNEAQ (reference sequence). The CDR3 region is CASSLQSSGRLSYEQYF. The CDR3 bases are TGTGCCAGCAGCTTACAGTCAAGTGGGAGACTTAGCTACGAGCAGTACTTC.

This chain links TRBV9 with TRBJ1-2; possible D gene TRBD1, 5 bases. CDR1 is SGDLS, CDR2 YYNGEE, per germline. Deletions cut 0 bases from V and 2 bases from J, with 14 bases between. There are 16 residues in the CDR3. This CDR3 reads CASSVAATAGNYGYTF. The CDR3 DNA sequence: TGTGCCAGCAGCGTAGCTGCGACAGCCGGGAACTATGGCTACACCTTC.

The V call is TRBV13, the J call TRBJ1-1, with D possibly matching TRBD1 (5 bases). V was trimmed by 1 base and J by 3 bases, leaving 12 bases between them. Per germline, CDR1 PRHDT and CDR2 FYEKMQ (reference sequence). The CDR3 sequence is 15 residues long. The CDR3 sequence: CASSLEGFRDTEAFF. CDR3 DNA: TGTGCCAGCAGCTTAGAGGGGTTTAGGGACACTGAAGCTTTCTTT.

This clone was detected once. The CDR3 DNA reads TGTGCCAGCAGCAAGACCGGGACTAGCAATGAGCAGTTCTTC. As protein: CASSKTGTSNEQFF. This chain joins TRBV9 and TRBJ2-1; 8 bases fit TRBD2. CDR3 length equals 14 residues. V gave up 4 bases and J gave up 6 bases; unmatched junction bases: 6. CDR1 and CDR2 (germline): SGDLS, YYNGEE.

V is TRBV19 and J is TRBJ2-5; maybe TRBD1 (5 bases). Deletions cut 4 bases from V and 5 bases from J, with 17 bases between. This CDR3 is 15 amino acids long. Germline CDR1 and CDR2: LNHDA and SQIVND (reference sequence). The CDR3, as DNA: TGTGCCAGTAGTACCCCGCCAGGGATGACGGAGACCCAGTACTTC. Its translation is CASSTPPGMTETQYF.

A few counts support this clone. The rearrangement joins TRBV23-1 to TRBJ1-4; D is perhaps TRBD1 (6 bases). TRBV23-1 is an ORF, and what it does is uncertain. The CDR3 sequence is 17 residues long. V lost 0 bases to trimming and J lost 8 bases, with 19 bases between them. In DNA form, the CDR3 reads TGCGCCAGCAGTCAATCTCACTCAGGGGCAAGAGTCGAAAAACTGTTTTTT. This encodes CASSQSHSGARVEKLFF.

J is TRBJ1-1 and V is TRBV12-3 or TRBV12-4; no firm D call. The V end was cut by 7 bases, the J end by 5 bases, with 11 bases between. CDR3 length equals 12 residues. Here the CDR3 reads CASTYPGTEAFF. For the CDR3, the DNA is TGTGCCAGCACCTACCCCGGGACTGAAGCTTTCTTT.

This chain joins TRBV4-2 and TRBJ1-5; D gene ambiguous. V lost 0 bases and J lost 4, with 16 bases in between. Germline V gene sequence: CDR1 LGHNA, CDR2 YNFKEQ. The CDR3 loop spans 17 amino acids. CDR3 protein: CASSQDLATAQNQPQHF. In nucleotides, the CDR3 is TGTGCCAGCAGCCAAGATCTTGCCACAGCTCAAAATCAGCCCCAGCATTTT.

This chain connects TRBV6-5 to TRBJ2-7; 7 bases fit TRBD2. Germline V gene data show CDR1 as MNHEY and CDR2 as SVGAGI. The CDR3 totals 15 residues. V shed 5 bases and J 2 bases; nucleotides not matched to a gene: 9. CDR3: CASSLGGGGAYEQYF. The DNA for the CDR3 is TGTGCCAGCAGTCTCGGAGGCGGGGGAGCCTACGAGCAGTACTTC.

This chain links TRBV27 with TRBJ1-2; 8 nucleotides match TRBD1. CDR3 size: 14 residues. V lost 5 bases and J lost 8; bases outside the gene matches: 10. CDR1 and CDR2 from the germline V gene are MNHEY and SMNVEV (reference sequence). The CDR3 DNA is TGTGCCAGCAGTGAGAGGACAGGGAGGTGGGGCTACACCTTC. Encoded protein: CASSERTGRWGYTF.

This chain uses TRBV12-5 with TRBJ2-3; TRBD2 agrees at 9 bases. The CDR3 is made up of 20 amino acids. Unmatched junction bases numbered 14, after V lost 1 base and J lost 0 bases. Looked up from germline, CDR1 is LGHNT and CDR2 is FRNRAP. Here the CDR3 DNA reads TGTGCTAGTGGTTTGGGCTGCCGGCTAGCGGGGAACCCTAGCACAGATACGCAGTATTTT. It yields the protein CASGLGCRLAGNPSTDTQYF.

The rearrangement joins TRBV7-3 to TRBJ1-1, with D uncertain. This CDR3 is 13 amino acids long. Germline values: CDR1 SGHTA, CDR2 FQGTGA. V lost 6 bases and J lost 0, with 8 bases in between. The CDR3 DNA follows: TGTGCCAGCAGTATAGCCGTGAACACTGAAGCTTTCTTT. Translated, it gives CASSIAVNTEAFF.

CDR3 region: CASRATGFNTGELFF. In DNA, the CDR3 is TGTGCCAGCAGGGCAACAGGGTTCAACACCGGGGAGCTGTTTTTT. V and J are TRBV27 and TRBJ2-2, with D tentatively TRBD1 (6 bases). The CDR3 is 15 residues long. Per germline, CDR1 MNHEY and CDR2 SMNVEV (reference sequence). The germline V and J ends were trimmed by 6 bases and 2 bases, with 13 bases remaining between them.

The V and J genes are TRBV7-8 and TRBJ2-1; 14 nucleotides agree with TRBD2. The CDR3 spans 19 residues. CDR1 and CDR2 (germline): SGHVS, FQNEAQ. J gave up 7 bases and V 7 bases, and 18 bases lay outside the gene matches. The CDR3 DNA reads as TGTGCCAGCACCATTCCCGGGACTAGCGGGAGTAGGTCTCGTAATGAGCAGTTCTTC. Amino acid sequence: CASTIPGTSGSRSRNEQFF.